The source of this TCR beta chain is a study of T-cell reconstitution after alpha-beta-depleted transplantation in children. This clonotype was seen a few times. Preparation of the TCRbeta library involved a method that used unique molecular identifiers. TCRdb called the PCR reads again in MiXCR, with one record for every CDR3 protein. The sample consists of approximately 500,000 distinct CDR3 sequences, roughly 30% of them appearing once. The CDR3 runs to 13 residues. The V gene's germline CDR1 is GTSNPN and CDR2 SVGIG (reference sequence). Losses at the gene ends were 1 base for V and 5 bases for J; bases not matched to a gene: 0.

The chain combines TRBV30 with TRBJ2-3; 10 nucleotides agree with TRBD2. Here the sequenced sample was PBMCs, taken before TCRalphabeta/CD19-depleted stem cell transplant. The receptor was isolated from a boy under two years old with Wiskott-Aldrich syndrome, due to receive a stem cell transplant. Written as DNA, the CDR3 is TGTGCCTGGAGTGGACTAGCGGGAGATACGCAGTATTTT. Translated: CAWSGLAGDTQYF.